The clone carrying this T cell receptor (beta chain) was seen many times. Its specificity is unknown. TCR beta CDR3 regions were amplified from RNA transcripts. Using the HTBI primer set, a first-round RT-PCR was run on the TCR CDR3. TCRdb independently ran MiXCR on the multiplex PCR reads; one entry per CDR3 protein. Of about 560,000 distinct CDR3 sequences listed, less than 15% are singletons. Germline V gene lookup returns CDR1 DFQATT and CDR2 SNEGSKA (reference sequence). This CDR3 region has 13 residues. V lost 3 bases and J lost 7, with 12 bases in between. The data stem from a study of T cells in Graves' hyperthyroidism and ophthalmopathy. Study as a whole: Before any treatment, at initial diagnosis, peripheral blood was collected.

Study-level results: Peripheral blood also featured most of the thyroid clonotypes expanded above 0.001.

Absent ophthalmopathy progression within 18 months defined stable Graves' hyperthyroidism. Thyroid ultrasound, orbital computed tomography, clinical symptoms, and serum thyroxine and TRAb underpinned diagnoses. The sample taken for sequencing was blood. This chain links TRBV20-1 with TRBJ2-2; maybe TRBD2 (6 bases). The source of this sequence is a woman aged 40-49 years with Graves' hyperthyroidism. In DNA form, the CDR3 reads TGCAGTGCTAGGCCAAGGGAGGTCGGGGAGCTGTTTTTT. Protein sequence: CSARPREVGELFF.